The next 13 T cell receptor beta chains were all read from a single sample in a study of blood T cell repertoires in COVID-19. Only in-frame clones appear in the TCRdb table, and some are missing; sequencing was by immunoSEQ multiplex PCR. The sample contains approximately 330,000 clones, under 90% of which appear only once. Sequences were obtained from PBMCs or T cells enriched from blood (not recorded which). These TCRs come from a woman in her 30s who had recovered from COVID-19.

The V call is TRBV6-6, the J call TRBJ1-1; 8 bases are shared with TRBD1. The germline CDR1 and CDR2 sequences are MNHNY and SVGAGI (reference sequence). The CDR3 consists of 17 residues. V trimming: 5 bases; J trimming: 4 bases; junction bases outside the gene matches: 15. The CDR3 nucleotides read TGTGCCAGCAGTCGGGCCGGACAGGGTCTGAAGAGCACTGAAGCTTTCTTT. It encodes CASSRAGQGLKSTEAFF.

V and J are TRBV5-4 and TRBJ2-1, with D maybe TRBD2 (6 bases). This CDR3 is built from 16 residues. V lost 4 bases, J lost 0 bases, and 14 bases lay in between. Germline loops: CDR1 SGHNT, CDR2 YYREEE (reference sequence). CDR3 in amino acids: CASSPGGASSYNEQFF. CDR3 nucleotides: TGTGCCAGCAGCCCAGGCGGGGCGAGCTCCTACAATGAGCAGTTCTTC.

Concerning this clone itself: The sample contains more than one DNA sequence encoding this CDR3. The CDR3 nucleotides are TGTGCCAGCTCACCTACAGGGGGGAACACTGAAGCTTTCTTT. Its translation: CASSPTGGNTEAFF. The genes are TRBV18 and TRBJ1-1, with 8 bases identical to TRBD1. This CDR3 is built from 14 residues. Trimming removed 3 bases from V and 1 base from J; junction bases left unmatched: 1. Germline lookup yields CDR1 KGHSH and CDR2 LQKENI.

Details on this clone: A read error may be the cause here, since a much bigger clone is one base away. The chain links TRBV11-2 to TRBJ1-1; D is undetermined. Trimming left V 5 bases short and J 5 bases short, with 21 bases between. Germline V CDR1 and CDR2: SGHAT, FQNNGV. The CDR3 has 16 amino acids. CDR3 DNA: TGTGCCAGCAGCATATACCCTACAGAGGGTCGGACTGAAGCTTTCTTT. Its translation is CASSIYPTEGRTEAFF.

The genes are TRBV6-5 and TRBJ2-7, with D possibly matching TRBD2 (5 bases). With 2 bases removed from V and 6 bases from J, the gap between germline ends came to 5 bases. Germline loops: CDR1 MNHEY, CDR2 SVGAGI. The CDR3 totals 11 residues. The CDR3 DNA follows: TGTGCCAGCAGTTACGGGAGCGAGCAGTACTTC. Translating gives CASSYGSEQYF.

CDR3 DNA: TGCAGCGGGGGGACAGGTCAAGGCTCTAACTATGGCTACACCTTC. The encoded protein is CSGGTGQGSNYGYTF. This chain connects TRBV29-1 to TRBJ1-2, with 8 bases identical to TRBD1. CDR1 and CDR2 from the germline V gene are SQVTM and ANQGSEA. The CDR3 has 15 amino acids. V trimming: 7 bases; J trimming: 0 bases; junction bases outside the gene matches: 10.

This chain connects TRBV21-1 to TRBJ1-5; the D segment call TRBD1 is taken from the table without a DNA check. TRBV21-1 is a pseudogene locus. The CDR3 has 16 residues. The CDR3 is CASSLRQGRSNQPQHF. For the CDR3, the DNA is TGTGCCAGCAGCCTTCGACAGGGGAGAAGCAATCAGCCCCAGCATTTT.

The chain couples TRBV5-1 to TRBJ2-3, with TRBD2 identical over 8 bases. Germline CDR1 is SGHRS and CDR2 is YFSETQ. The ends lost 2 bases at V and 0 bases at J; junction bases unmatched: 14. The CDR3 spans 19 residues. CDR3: CASSFKGGRSPQSTDTQYF. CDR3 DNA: TGCGCCAGCAGCTTTAAGGGCGGGAGGAGCCCCCAGAGCACAGATACGCAGTATTTT.

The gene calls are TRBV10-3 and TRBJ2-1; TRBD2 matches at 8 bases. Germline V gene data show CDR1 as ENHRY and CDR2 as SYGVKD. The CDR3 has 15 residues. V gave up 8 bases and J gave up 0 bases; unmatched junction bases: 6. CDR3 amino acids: CAIGITSGSYNEQFF. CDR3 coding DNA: TGTGCCATCGGTATTACTAGCGGCTCCTACAATGAGCAGTTCTTC.

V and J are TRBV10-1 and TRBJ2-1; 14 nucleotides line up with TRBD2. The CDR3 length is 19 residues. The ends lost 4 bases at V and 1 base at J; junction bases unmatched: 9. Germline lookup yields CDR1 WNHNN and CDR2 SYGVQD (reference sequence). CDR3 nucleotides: TGCGCCAGCAGTGGGACTAGCGGGAGGAAAGGAGAGTCCTACAATGAGCAGTTCTTC. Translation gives CASSGTSGRKGESYNEQFF.

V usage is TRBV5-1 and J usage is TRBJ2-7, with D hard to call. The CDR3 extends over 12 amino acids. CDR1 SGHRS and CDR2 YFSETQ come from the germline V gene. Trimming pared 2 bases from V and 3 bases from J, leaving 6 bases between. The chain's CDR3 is CASSFSSYEQYF. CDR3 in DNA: TGCGCCAGCAGCTTTAGCAGCTACGAGCAGTACTTC.

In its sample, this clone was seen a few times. The CDR3 sequence is CSVGDRLYGYTF. In nucleotides, the CDR3 is TGCAGCGTTGGGGACAGGTTATATGGCTACACCTTC. The V gene is TRBV29-1, the J gene TRBJ1-2; 8 bases map to TRBD1. Per germline, CDR1 SQVTM and CDR2 ANQGSEA. The CDR3 consists of 12 residues. The J segment lost 5 bases and the V segment lost 4 bases, leaving 3 bases of the junction unmatched. Filled out from reference TRBV29-1 and TRBJ1-2, the complete variable domain reads SAVISQKPSRDICQRGTSLTIQCQVDSQVTMMFWYRQQPGQSLTLIATANQGSEATYESGFVIDKFPISRPNLTFSTLTVSNMSPEDSSIYLCSVGDRLYGYTFGSGTRLTVV.

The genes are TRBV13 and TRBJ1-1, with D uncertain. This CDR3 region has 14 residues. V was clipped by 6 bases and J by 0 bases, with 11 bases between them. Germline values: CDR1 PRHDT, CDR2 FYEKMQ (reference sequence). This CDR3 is CASSRRAMNTEAFF. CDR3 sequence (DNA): TGTGCCAGCAGTAGGAGGGCCATGAACACTGAAGCTTTCTTT.